This TCR beta chain originates from a study of tumor-infiltrating lymphocytes in primary liver carcinoma. They got blood RNA out of unsorted whole blood and also pulled out germline DNA. The V end was cut by 3 bases, the J end by 1 base, with 13 bases between. This CDR3 contains 17 residues. The germline gives CDR1 SEHNR, CDR2 FQNEAQ (reference sequence). Production of TCR beta cDNA used about 500 ng total RNA together with a constant-region primer. Libraries of TCR beta came from three nested multiplex PCR rounds with slightly modified ARM-PCR. A C-beta reverse primer was combined with TRBV1-TRBV30 forward primers in the first two PCR rounds, and each round had about 10 cycles. TCRdb reprocessed the multiplex PCR reads with MiXCR, giving one entry per CDR3 protein. The sample lists around 330,000 distinct CDR3 sequences; roughly 60% were seen once.

This clonotype was obtained from a woman aged 25 to 39 with primary liver carcinoma and hepatitis B virus infection. Sequenced material: peripheral blood. The V call is TRBV7-9, the J call TRBJ2-6; TRBD2 is a possible D gene (5 bases). The CDR3 DNA reads TGTGCCAGCAGCTTCGCGAAGGGAGTGTCTGGGGCCAACGTCCTGACTTTC. Its protein is CASSFAKGVSGANVLTF.